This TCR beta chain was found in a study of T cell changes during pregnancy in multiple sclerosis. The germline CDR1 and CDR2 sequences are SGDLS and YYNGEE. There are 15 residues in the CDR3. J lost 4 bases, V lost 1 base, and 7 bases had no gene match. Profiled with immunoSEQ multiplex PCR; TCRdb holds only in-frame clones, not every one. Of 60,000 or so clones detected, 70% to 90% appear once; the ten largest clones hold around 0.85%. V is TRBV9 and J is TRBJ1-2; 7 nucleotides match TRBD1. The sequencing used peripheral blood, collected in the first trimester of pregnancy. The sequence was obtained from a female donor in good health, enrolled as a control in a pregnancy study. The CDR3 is CASSVNPGQRYGYTF. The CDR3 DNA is TGTGCCAGCAGCGTAAATCCGGGACAGCGCTATGGCTACACCTTC.